The 23 T cell receptor beta chains below all came from one sample that was sequenced in a study of cytomegalovirus exposure and HLA in healthy donors. The PCR made use of 60 Vbeta and 13 Jbeta primers. Produced via immunoSEQ multiplex PCR; TCRdb's table is partial and in-frame only. The data show 130,000 to 150,000 clones, with around 72% seen just once and about 1.2% held by the top ten. The specimen sequenced was PBMCs. The origin of the receptors is a woman aged 40 to 49 in good health and CMV-seronegative.

The CDR3, as DNA: TGTGCCAGCAGCGCCTCTCTAATATCCGACACCGGGGAGCTGTTTTTT. As protein: CASSASLISDTGELFF. The chain joins TRBV9 to TRBJ2-2; D is undetermined. The V end was cut by 3 bases, the J end by 3 bases, with 15 bases between. This CDR3 contains 16 residues. Germline V gene data show CDR1 as SGDLS and CDR2 as YYNGEE.

The gene calls are TRBV7-9 and TRBJ2-7, with 8 positions matching TRBD1. The CDR3 covers 16 residues. CDR1 SEHNR and CDR2 FQNEAQ come from the germline V gene (reference sequence). The J segment lost 6 bases and the V segment lost 5 bases, leaving 15 bases of the junction unmatched. CDR3 region: CASSLGPGQVNGEQYF. The CDR3 DNA follows: TGTGCCAGCAGCCTAGGGCCGGGACAGGTAAACGGCGAGCAGTACTTC.

The chain couples TRBV5-1 to TRBJ1-1; D remains ambiguous. Trimming pared 4 bases from V and 1 base from J, leaving 17 bases between. This CDR3 has 16 residues. From germline, CDR1 is SGHRS and CDR2 YFSETQ. CDR3 sequence reads: CASSLQITSWNTEAFF. The CDR3 bases are TGCGCCAGCAGCCTCCAAATAACAAGTTGGAACACTGAAGCTTTCTTT.

The chain carries TRBV28 and TRBJ1-3; 9 bases align to TRBD1. CDR3 size: 15 residues. V shed 6 bases, J shed 5 bases, and the junction held 8 bases outside the gene matches. CDR1 is MDHEN, CDR2 SYDVKM, per germline. The CDR3, as DNA: TGTGCCAGCAGGACGAGCGGACAGGGGAGAAACACCATATATTTT. Its translation: CASRTSGQGRNTIYF.

This chain joins TRBV9 and TRBJ1-1; tentatively, D is TRBD1 (6 bases). CDR3 length equals 13 residues. Trimming cost V 3 bases and J 6 bases, with 12 bases left between them. The germline CDR1 and CDR2 sequences are SGDLS and YYNGEE. The CDR3 protein is CASSEGTRPEAFF. The CDR3 region has the DNA TGTGCCAGCAGCGAGGGGACACGGCCTGAAGCTTTCTTT.

The V and J genes are TRBV29-1 and TRBJ1-1, with D maybe TRBD1 (5 bases). The CDR3 runs to 13 residues. The V and J ends lost 3 bases and 7 bases respectively, with 15 bases between them. The germline V gene has CDR1 SQVTM and CDR2 ANQGSEA. The CDR3: CSVEPGRGDEAFF. The CDR3 coding sequence is TGCAGCGTTGAGCCAGGGCGGGGGGATGAAGCTTTCTTT. Based on the CDR3 plus reference TRBV29-1 and TRBJ1-1, the full variable domain is SAVISQKPSRDICQRGTSLTIQCQVDSQVTMMFWYRQQPGQSLTLIATANQGSEATYESGFVIDKFPISRPNLTFSTLTVSNMSPEDSSIYLCSVEPGRGDEAFFGQGTRLTVV.

The V gene is TRBV19, the J gene TRBJ1-5, with D perhaps matching TRBD1 (5 bases). Per germline, CDR1 LNHDA and CDR2 SQIVND (reference sequence). The CDR3 extends over 14 amino acids. The V and J ends lost 3 bases and 2 bases respectively, with 8 bases between them. The CDR3 loop reads CASSIQGGNQPQHF. The CDR3 coding sequence is TGTGCCAGTAGTATCCAGGGTGGCAATCAGCCCCAGCATTTT. Full variable domain (remainder filled in from reference TRBV19 and TRBJ1-5): DGGITQSPKYLFRKEGQNVTLSCEQNLNHDAMYWYRQDPGQGLRLIYYSQIVNDFQKGDIAEGYSVSREKKESFPLTVTSAQKNPTAFYLCASSIQGGNQPQHFGDGTRLSIL.

The chain recombines TRBV7-9 with TRBJ1-2; maybe TRBD1 (5 bases). Trimming pared 7 bases from V and 1 base from J, leaving 19 bases between. Germline loops: CDR1 SEHNR, CDR2 FQNEAQ (reference sequence). The CDR3 sequence is 16 residues long. The CDR3 DNA follows: TGTGCCAGCACCCATGGAGCACGGGGACTTAACTATGGCTACACCTTC. This codes for CASTHGARGLNYGYTF.

This clone was observed a few times. The rearrangement joins TRBV4-1 to TRBJ2-4, with D possibly being TRBD2 (6 bases). Germline CDR1 reads MGHRA; CDR2 reads YSYEKL. V lost 0 bases and J 4 bases, leaving 13 bases between the germline ends. The CDR3 is 16 residues long. The CDR3 sequence is CASSQDEARGKNIQYF. The CDR3 DNA reads TGCGCCAGCAGCCAAGATGAGGCGCGGGGTAAAAACATTCAGTACTTC.

This clone was seen a handful of times. The gene calls are TRBV19 and TRBJ1-5; 8 bases are shared with TRBD1. Trimming removed 5 bases from V and 6 bases from J; junction bases left unmatched: 9. Per germline, CDR1 LNHDA and CDR2 SQIVND (reference sequence). This CDR3 has 15 residues. The CDR3 loop is CASSPGQGRGQPQHF. Here the CDR3 DNA reads TGTGCCAGTAGTCCAGGACAGGGTCGGGGTCAGCCCCAGCATTTT.

This clone has only a few counts. V usage is TRBV27 and J usage is TRBJ2-7; D not certain. Trimming removed 3 bases from V and 5 bases from J, with 11 bases in between. CDR1 MNHEY and CDR2 SMNVEV come from the germline V gene (reference sequence). This CDR3 has 13 amino acids. In DNA, the CDR3 is TGTGCCAGCAGTTTCCACGGTTACGACGAGCAGTACTTC. This translates into CASSFHGYDEQYF.

The chain has TRBV29-1 and TRBJ1-3; no clear D gene. Trimming shortened V by 6 bases and J by 4 bases, and 10 bases separated the two germline ends. Germline V gene data show CDR1 as SQVTM and CDR2 as ANQGSEA. The CDR3 spans 12 residues. Here the CDR3 DNA reads TGCAGCGTCGACGGCGGAGGAAACACCATATATTTT. Translated, it gives CSVDGGGNTIYF.

The CDR3 DNA sequence: TGTGCCAGCAGTTTGTATGTCAACTATGGCTACACCTTC. Translated: CASSLYVNYGYTF. This chain uses TRBV27 with TRBJ1-2; D uncertain. Trimming took off 3 bases at V and 2 bases at J, with 7 bases between the two ends. In germline, CDR1 is MNHEY, CDR2 SMNVEV (reference sequence). The CDR3 sequence is 13 residues long.

The chain combines TRBV2 with TRBJ1-6; TRBD1 is a possible D gene (6 bases). This CDR3 comprises 13 residues. Trimming removed 6 bases from V and 14 bases from J, with 17 bases in between. From germline, CDR1 is SNHLY and CDR2 FYNNEI. CDR3 in DNA: TGTGCCAGCAGCCGGGACATCCAGGGGTCCCTCCACTTT. Residues: CASSRDIQGSLHF.

The chain carries TRBV7-2 and TRBJ1-4; maybe TRBD1 (6 bases). V was shortened by 1 base and J by 7 bases, with 10 bases between the two germline ends. The CDR3 sequence is 14 residues long. Per the germline V gene, CDR1 is SGHTA and CDR2 is FQGNSA. The CDR3 DNA reads TGTGCCAGCAGCTTAGGGGGGGGCCTTGAAAAACTGTTTTTT. Protein: CASSLGGGLEKLFF.

The genes are TRBV4-2 and TRBJ1-6, with D perhaps TRBD1 (6 bases). V lost 4 bases and J 0 bases, leaving 13 bases between the germline ends. CDR3 length: 17 residues. CDR1 is LGHNA, CDR2 YNFKEQ, per germline. DNA of the CDR3: TGTGCCAGCAGCCCTGCGACAGGCAGCTCCTATAATTCACCCCTCCACTTT. Amino acids: CASSPATGSSYNSPLHF.

This chain uses TRBV19 with TRBJ1-4; 7 nucleotides match TRBD1. V lost 1 base to trimming and J lost 5 bases; unmatched junction nucleotides: 4. The CDR3 spans 15 residues. The germline gives CDR1 LNHDA, CDR2 SQIVND (reference sequence). In DNA form, the CDR3 reads TGTGCCAGTAGTATAGGGGGACAGAGAAATGAAAAACTGTTTTTT. This sequence encodes CASSIGGQRNEKLFF.

A few counts support this clone. This chain joins TRBV2 and TRBJ1-6; 7 bases are shared with TRBD1. This CDR3 has 14 residues. Germline-derived CDR1 and CDR2 are SNHLY and FYNNEI. V lost 5 bases, J lost 5 bases, and 3 bases stayed unmatched. CDR3 region: CASSLDRDNSPLHF. The CDR3 coding sequence is TGTGCCAGCAGTCTCGACAGGGATAATTCACCCCTCCACTTT. The full variable domain, completed using reference TRBV2 and TRBJ1-6, is EPEVTQTPSHQVTQMGQEVILRCVPISNHLYFYWYRQILGQKVEFLVSFYNNEISEKSEIFDDQFSVERPDGSNFTLKIRSTKLEDSAMYFCASSLDRDNSPLHFGNGTRLTVT.

The table lists this clone with a count of one. The chain is built from TRBV10-2 and TRBJ2-1; maybe TRBD1 (5 bases). Germline-derived CDR1 and CDR2 are WSHSY and SAAADI. Trimming removed 6 bases at V and 5 bases at J, with 14 bases between. The CDR3 is 14 amino acids. CDR3 sequence (DNA): TGCGCCAGCAGAAAAGGTTGGGGCAACAATGAGCAGTTCTTC. It is translated as CASRKGWGNNEQFF.

In DNA form, the CDR3 reads TGTGCCAGTAGCGTAGCGCCGGGCCGGACCTATGGCTACACCTTC. Amino acids: CASSVAPGRTYGYTF. V gene TRBV19 combines with J gene TRBJ1-2; no firm D call. The CDR3 consists of 15 residues. V was trimmed by 6 bases and J by 4 bases, leaving 18 bases between them. Germline CDR1 reads LNHDA; CDR2 reads SQIVND (reference sequence).

This clone was found a few times. The rearrangement uses TRBV10-3 and TRBJ1-1; tentative D call: TRBD1 (5 bases). From germline, CDR1 is ENHRY and CDR2 SYGVKD. The CDR3 sequence is 13 residues long. The V and J ends lost 3 bases and 3 bases respectively, with 8 bases between them. CDR3 region: CAISDREDTEAFF. As DNA, the CDR3 is TGTGCCATCAGTGACAGGGAAGACACTGAAGCTTTCTTT.

V is TRBV6-6 and J is TRBJ1-4; 8 bases fit TRBD1. The CDR3 loop spans 14 amino acids. Germline CDR1 MNHNY, CDR2 SVGAGI (reference sequence). The junction had 6 bases not matched to a gene; V was cut back by 5 bases and J by 7 bases. CDR3 sequence (DNA): TGTGCCAGCAGTGACAGGGGCAAGGGTGAAAAACTGTTTTTT. Protein: CASSDRGKGEKLFF.

The chain is built from TRBV2 and TRBJ2-7; 12 positions match TRBD2. The V gene end was trimmed by 6 bases and the J gene end by 4 bases; junction bases not matched to a gene: 4. Germline-derived CDR1 and CDR2 are SNHLY and FYNNEI. This CDR3 is 14 amino acids long. The CDR3 loop reads CASRSTSGGYEQYV. The CDR3 nucleotides are TGTGCCAGCAGATCGACTAGCGGGGGATACGAGCAGTACGTC.